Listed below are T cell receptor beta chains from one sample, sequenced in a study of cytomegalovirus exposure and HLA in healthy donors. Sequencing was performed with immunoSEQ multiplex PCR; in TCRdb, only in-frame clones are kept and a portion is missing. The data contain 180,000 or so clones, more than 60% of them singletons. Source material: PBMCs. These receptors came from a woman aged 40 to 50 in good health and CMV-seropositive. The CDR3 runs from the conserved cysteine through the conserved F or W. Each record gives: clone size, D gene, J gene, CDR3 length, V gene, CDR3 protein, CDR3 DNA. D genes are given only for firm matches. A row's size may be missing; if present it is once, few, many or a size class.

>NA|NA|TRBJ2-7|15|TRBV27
CASSALGRPNYEQYF
TGTGCCAGCAGTGCGCTTGGGAGGCCGAACTACGAGCAGTACTTC
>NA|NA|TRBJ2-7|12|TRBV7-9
CASSLQGYEQYF
TGTGCCAGCAGCTTGCAGGGCTACGAGCAGTACTTC
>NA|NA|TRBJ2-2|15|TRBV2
CASRAGKTNTGELFF
TGTGCCAGCAGGGCCGGGAAGACGAACACCGGGGAGCTGTTTTTT
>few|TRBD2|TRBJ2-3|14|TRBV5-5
CASSPSGTTDTQYF
TGTGCCAGCAGCCCTAGCGGGACCACAGATACGCAGTATTTT
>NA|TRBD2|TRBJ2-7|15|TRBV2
CASSETWASGYEQYF
TGTGCCAGCAGTGAAACGTGGGCTAGCGGCTACGAGCAGTACTTC
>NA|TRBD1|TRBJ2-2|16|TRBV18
CASSPPDRASTGELFF
TGTGCCAGCTCACCACCCGACAGGGCTTCCACCGGGGAGCTGTTTTTT
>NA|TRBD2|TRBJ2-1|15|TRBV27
CASSPGGGSYNEQFF
TGTGCCAGCAGCCCCGGGGGGGGCTCCTACAATGAGCAGTTCTTC
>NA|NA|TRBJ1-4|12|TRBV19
CASRGGNEKLFF
TGTGCCAGTCGGGGGGGAAATGAAAAACTGTTTTTT
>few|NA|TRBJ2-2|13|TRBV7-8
CASSGRTSGELFF
TGTGCCAGCAGCGGCCGTACATCCGGGGAGCTGTTTTTT
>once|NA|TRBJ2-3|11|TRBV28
CATGRDITQYF
TGTGCCACAGGCCGGGACATTACGCAGTATTTT
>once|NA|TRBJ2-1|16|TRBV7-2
CASSFDSGSSYNEQFF
TGTGCCAGCAGCTTCGATAGCGGTAGCTCCTACAATGAGCAGTTCTTC
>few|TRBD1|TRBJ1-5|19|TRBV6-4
CASSPLPGTAIGSNQPQHF
TGTGCCAGCAGCCCTCTCCCCGGGACAGCTATAGGTAGCAATCAGCCCCAGCATTTT
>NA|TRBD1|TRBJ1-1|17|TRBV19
CASSDRDRGLMNTEAFF
TGTGCCAGTAGTGACCGGGACAGGGGGCTAATGAACACTGAAGCTTTCTTT
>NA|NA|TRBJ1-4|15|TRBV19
CASRRDLVTNEKLFF
TGTGCCAGTCGGAGGGATCTGGTTACTAATGAAAAACTGTTTTTT
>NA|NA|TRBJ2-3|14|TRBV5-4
CASSLAGTTDTQYF
TGTGCCAGCAGCTTGGCGGGGACAACAGATACGCAGTATTTT
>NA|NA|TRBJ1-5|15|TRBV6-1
CASSEMREVDQPQHF
TGTGCCAGCAGTGAAATGAGGGAAGTTGATCAGCCCCAGCATTTT
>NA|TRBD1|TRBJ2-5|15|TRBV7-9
CASSKSTGVGETQYF
TGTGCCAGCAGCAAATCGACAGGGGTGGGAGAGACCCAGTACTTC
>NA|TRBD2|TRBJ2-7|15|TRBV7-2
CASSETSGSEGEQYF
TGTGCCAGCAGCGAGACTAGCGGGAGCGAGGGCGAGCAGTACTTC
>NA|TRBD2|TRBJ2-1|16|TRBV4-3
CASSQLAGAGYNEQFF
TGCGCCAGCAGCCAATTAGCGGGAGCGGGGTACAATGAGCAGTTCTTC
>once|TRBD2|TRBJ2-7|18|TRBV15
CATSRVSGSTSAFYEQYF
TGTGCCACCAGCAGAGTTAGCGGGAGTACTTCAGCCTTCTACGAGCAGTACTTC
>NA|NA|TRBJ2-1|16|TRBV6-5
CASSYSEGPPYNEQFF
TGTGCCAGCAGTTACTCGGAGGGCCCACCATACAATGAGCAGTTCTTC
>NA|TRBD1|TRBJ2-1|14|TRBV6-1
CASRAGGSYNEQFF
TGTGCCAGCAGGGCAGGGGGCTCCTACAATGAGCAGTTCTTC
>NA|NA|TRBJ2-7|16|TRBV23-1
CASTIPGGRGQNEQYF
TGCGCCAGCACAATCCCGGGGGGCAGGGGGCAAAACGAGCAGTACTTC
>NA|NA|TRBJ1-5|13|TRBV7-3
CASSPRRDQPQHF
TGTGCCAGCAGCCCACGGCGGGATCAGCCCCAGCATTTT
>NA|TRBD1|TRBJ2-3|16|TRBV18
CASSPRQGTGTDTQYF
TGTGCCAGCTCACCCCGACAGGGCACGGGCACAGATACGCAGTATTTT
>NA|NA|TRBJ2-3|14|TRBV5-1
CASSLETWEDTQYF
TGCGCCAGCAGCTTGGAAACGTGGGAGGATACGCAGTATTTT
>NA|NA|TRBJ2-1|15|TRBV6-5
CASSPRGLQTNEQFF
TGTGCCAGCAGTCCCCGGGGACTGCAAACAAATGAGCAGTTCTTC
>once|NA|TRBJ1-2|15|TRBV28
CASSLSSSWSYGYTF
TGTGCCAGCAGTTTGTCATCGAGCTGGAGCTATGGCTACACCTTC
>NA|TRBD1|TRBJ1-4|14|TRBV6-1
CASSDNRGNEKLFF
TGTGCCAGCAGTGACAACAGGGGGAATGAAAAACTGTTTTTT
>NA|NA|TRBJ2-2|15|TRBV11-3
CASSPRVGDTGELFF
TGTGCCAGCAGCCCCCGTGTAGGGGACACCGGGGAGCTGTTTTTT
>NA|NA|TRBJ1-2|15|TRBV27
CASIYADIANYGYTF
TGTGCCAGCATCTACGCGGACATTGCTAACTATGGCTACACCTTC
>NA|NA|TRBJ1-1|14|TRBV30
CAWRLRSLNTEAFF
TGTGCCTGGAGGCTTAGGAGCCTGAACACTGAAGCTTTCTTT
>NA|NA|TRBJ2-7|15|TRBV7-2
CASSLGTFSSYEQYF
TGTGCCAGCAGCCTCGGGACTTTCAGCTCCTACGAGCAGTACTTC
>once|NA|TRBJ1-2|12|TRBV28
CASSPRPYGYTF
TGTGCCAGCAGTCCCCGTCCCTATGGCTACACCTTC
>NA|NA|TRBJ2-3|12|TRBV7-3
CASSLSTDTQYF
TGTGCCAGCAGCCTCAGCACAGATACGCAGTATTTT
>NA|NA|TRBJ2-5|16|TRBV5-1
CASSTSYGGPEETQYF
TGCGCCAGCTCAACATCCTACGGAGGGCCGGAGGAGACCCAGTACTTC
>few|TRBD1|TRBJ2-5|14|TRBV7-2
CASSLGRTGETQYF
TGTGCCAGCAGCTTGGGCCGGACAGGGGAGACCCAGTACTTC
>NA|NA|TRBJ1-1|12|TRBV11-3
CASRGQGSEAFF
TGTGCCAGCAGAGGGCAGGGGAGTGAAGCTTTCTTT
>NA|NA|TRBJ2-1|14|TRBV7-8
CASSPDTSSDEQFF
TGTGCCAGCAGCCCCGACACTAGCTCGGATGAGCAGTTCTTC
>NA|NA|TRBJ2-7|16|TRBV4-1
CASSPPGHLSSYEQYF
TGCGCCAGCAGCCCCCCGGGACACTTGAGCTCCTACGAGCAGTACTTC
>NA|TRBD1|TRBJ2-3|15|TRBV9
CASSVRTGGTDTQYF
TGTGCCAGCAGCGTTCGGACAGGCGGCACAGATACGCAGTATTTT
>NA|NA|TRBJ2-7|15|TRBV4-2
CASSQVRAAAYEQYF
TGTGCCAGCAGCCAAGTAAGAGCCGCCGCCTACGAGCAGTACTTC